This TCR beta chain originates from a study of monozygotic twins with inflammatory bowel disease. General observations from the study: Versus healthy twins, IBD patients showed fewer clonotypes shared with others, especially with disease activity. Results did not support any single strong IBD-associated signal or clonotype.

TCRdb re-called the 5' RACE reads and catalogs CDR3 proteins one per entry, DNA excluded. The sample table sets out 300,000 to 350,000 distinct CDR3 sequences. A note on this clonotype: Its antigen is as yet unknown.

CDR3 size: 12 residues. The authors drew around 2.7 ml of blood from each donor. The V and J genes are TRBV12-3 or TRBV12-4 and TRBJ1-1. The TCR comes from a human donor with ulcerative colitis or Crohn's disease, or a healthy co-twin of an affected twin (not recorded which). Sequencing input: blood. This CDR3 is CASRRNRGGAFF.